Below, 18 T cell receptor beta chains from the same sample are listed, as sequenced in a study of blood T cells in healthy people across ages (dated by TCRdb to about 2015). Libraries were prepared through 5' RACE. These reads were obtained on an Illumina HiSeq 2500. A second 7 to 11 cycle PCR used a sample-barcoded 5' primer and a J-beta primer mix. TCRdb trimmed the raw reads at Q25, called clones with MiXCR and kept productive beta chains. Entries that share a CDR3 protein sequence are merged under the most common genes and DNA. This sample gives over a million distinct CDR3 sequences in total; over 35% of them show up just once. Over 15% of the sample is taken by the ten largest. The sample consisted of blood. These TCRs come from an older woman in good health.

This clonotype turned up a few times. The chain uses TRBV7-2 and TRBJ2-3; 13 nucleotides align to TRBD2. CDR3 size: 17 residues. J gave up 6 bases and V 0 bases, and 6 bases lay outside the gene matches. CDR1 SGHTA and CDR2 FQGNSA come from the germline V gene. DNA for the CDR3: TGTGCCAGCAGCTTAGCGGGGGGACTAGCGGGATCGGATACGCAGTATTTT. Protein sequence: CASSLAGGLAGSDTQYF.

This clonotype was found once. This chain connects TRBV28 to TRBJ1-3; D unresolved. Per the germline V gene, CDR1 is MDHEN and CDR2 is SYDVKM. This CDR3 is built from 14 residues. Trimming stripped 3 bases from V and 1 base from J, with 7 bases between. The CDR3 reads CASSLSGSGNTIYF. In DNA, the CDR3 is TGTGCCAGCAGTTTGAGCGGGTCTGGAAACACCATATATTTT.

The V gene is TRBV7-9, the J gene TRBJ2-7, with 14 bases identical to TRBD2. The CDR3 has 18 amino acids. V dropped 4 bases and J dropped 2; count of bases not matched to a gene: 10. Per the germline V gene, CDR1 is SEHNR and CDR2 is FQNEAQ (reference sequence). The CDR3 region is CASSSLKLTSGRAYEQYF. The CDR3 bases are TGTGCCAGCAGCTCCTTAAAATTGACTAGCGGGAGGGCCTACGAGCAGTACTTC.

The J gene is TRBJ2-4, the V gene TRBV5-1, with D tentatively TRBD2 (5 bases). The DNA end is more similar to TRBJ2-7, so the J call may be wrong. CDR3 length: 13 residues. Per germline, CDR1 SGHRS and CDR2 YFSETQ. The CDR3: CASSSGYTYEQYF. CDR3 in DNA: TGCGCCAGCAGCTCGGGGTACACCTACGAGCAGTACTTC.

The rearrangement links TRBV2 to TRBJ2-7; 11 positions agree with TRBD2. The CDR3 runs to 13 residues. The V segment lost 11 bases and the J segment 7 bases; nucleotides outside the gene matches: 10. Germline loops: CDR1 SNHLY, CDR2 FYNNEI. CDR3 in DNA: TGTGCCGGCGGACTAGCGGGTTACAATGAGCAGTACTTC. Translated, it gives CAGGLAGYNEQYF.

The rearrangement uses TRBV9 and TRBJ2-5; D not resolved. Deletions cut 4 bases from V and 2 bases from J, with 27 bases between. Germline lookup yields CDR1 SGDLS and CDR2 YYNGEE. CDR3 length: 19 residues. CDR3 region: CASSPSSMGGPIIQETQYF. CDR3 DNA sequence: TGTGCCAGCAGCCCATCCTCTATGGGCGGCCCGATTATACAAGAGACCCAGTACTTC.

The chain joins TRBV2 to TRBJ2-5, with D possibly being TRBD2 (6 bases). The germline V gene encodes CDR1 SNHLY and CDR2 FYNNEI. V was cut by 7 bases and J by 2 bases, with 11 bases left in between. CDR3 length equals 13 residues. CDR3 in DNA: TGTGCCAGCATACGGGACTTACAAGAGACCCAGTACTTC. It is translated as CASIRDLQETQYF. Combining the CDR3 with reference TRBV2 and TRBJ2-5 gives the whole variable domain EPEVTQTPSHQVTQMGQEVILRCVPISNHLYFYWYRQILGQKVEFLVSFYNNEISEKSEIFDDQFSVERPDGSNFTLKIRSTKLEDSAMYFCASIRDLQETQYFGPGTRLLVL.

This clonotype came up a few times. J is TRBJ2-5 and V is TRBV7-6; D uncertain. Trimming took off 4 bases at V and 2 bases at J, with 14 bases between the two ends. This CDR3 is built from 15 residues. Looked up from germline, CDR1 is SGHVS and CDR2 is FNYEAQ. The CDR3 loop is CASSSIGVNQETQYF. Here the CDR3 DNA reads TGTGCCAGCAGCTCAATTGGGGTGAATCAAGAGACCCAGTACTTC.

J is TRBJ2-6 and V is TRBV2, with 7 bases identical to TRBD1. Germline V gene sequence: CDR1 SNHLY, CDR2 FYNNEI. Germline trimming cut 4 bases from V and 1 base from J; bases unmatched to any gene: 4. This CDR3 region has 16 residues. Here the CDR3 reads CASSAGRGSGANVLTF. CDR3 DNA: TGTGCCAGCAGTGCGGGCAGGGGGTCTGGGGCCAACGTCCTGACTTTC.

The rearrangement uses TRBV3-1 and TRBJ2-7; tentatively, D is TRBD1 (6 bases). V lost 2 bases and J 3 bases, leaving 14 bases between the germline ends. The CDR3 sequence is 15 residues long. Germline V gives CDR1 LGHDT, CDR2 YNNKEL (reference sequence). CDR3 in DNA: TGTGCCAGCAGCCAAAACAGGGTTATCGTCTACGAGCAGTACTTC. Amino acid sequence: CASSQNRVIVYEQYF.

This clonotype was found a few times. This chain joins TRBV7-9 and TRBJ1-2; D unresolved. The CDR3 runs to 12 residues. The V end lost 2 bases, the J end lost 7 bases, and 8 bases lay between the germline ends. The V gene's germline CDR1 is SEHNR and CDR2 FQNEAQ (reference sequence). CDR3 protein: CASSLSGSGYTF. In nucleotides, the CDR3 is TGTGCCAGCAGCTTATCTGGGAGTGGCTACACCTTC.

This clonotype has more than one count but fewer than ten. The V and J genes are TRBV10-3 and TRBJ2-5; TRBD2 agrees at 10 bases. The CDR3 is 17 residues long. The ends lost 3 bases at V and 5 bases at J; junction bases unmatched: 12. In germline, CDR1 is ENHRY, CDR2 SYGVKD. CDR3 residues: CAISDPWASGRTETQYF. CDR3 DNA sequence: TGTGCCATCAGTGATCCCTGGGCTAGCGGGAGAACGGAGACCCAGTACTTC.

The rearrangement joins TRBV3-1 to TRBJ2-1, with a possible D match to TRBD2 (5 bases). V was pared by 4 bases and J by 4 bases, with 11 bases between. From germline, CDR1 is LGHDT and CDR2 YNNKEL (reference sequence). This CDR3 spans 14 amino acids. The CDR3 region is CASSLTRGYNEQFF. CDR3 bases: TGTGCCAGCAGCCTAACTCGGGGTTACAATGAGCAGTTCTTC.

On this clonotype: A junction boundary mismatches the germline segment, possibly from a read error. The J gene is TRBJ2-7, the V gene TRBV27, with TRBD1 matching 7 bases. The CDR3 totals 15 residues. The germline CDR1 and CDR2 sequences are MNHEY and SMNVEV (reference sequence). The CDR3 loop is CACSFNGQVSSEQYF. In DNA, the CDR3 is TGTGCCTGCAGTTTCAACGGACAGGTCAGCTCCGAGCAGTACTTC.

This clonotype was counted only a few times. The rearrangement links TRBV20-1 to TRBJ2-5; TRBD1 matches at 8 bases. Trimming removed 7 bases from V and 4 bases from J; junction bases left unmatched: 14. The CDR3 length is 15 residues. Germline V CDR1 and CDR2: DFQATT, SNEGSKA (reference sequence). The DNA of the CDR3 is TGCAGTGTCGGACCGGACAGGGTTTCGCGAGAGACCCAGTACTTC. Translated: CSVGPDRVSRETQYF.

This clonotype turned up a few times. This rearrangement joins TRBV5-1 to TRBJ2-5; D is possibly TRBD2 (5 bases). This CDR3 has 15 residues. V lost 0 bases and J 0 bases, leaving 9 bases between the germline ends. CDR1 and CDR2 (germline): SGHRS, YFSETQ. CDR3 bases: TGCGCCAGCAGCTTGGGAGGAGGAAACCAAGAGACCCAGTACTTC. Amino acid sequence: CASSLGGGNQETQYF. The variable domain in full, with the rest retrieved from reference TRBV5-1 and TRBJ2-5, is KAGVTQTPRYLIKTRGQQVTLSCSPISGHRSVSWYQQTPGQGLQFLFEYFSETQRNKGNFPGRFSGRQFSNSRSEMNVSTLELGDSALYLCASSLGGGNQETQYFGPGTRLLVL.

The chain has TRBV29-1 and TRBJ2-2, with 8 bases that match TRBD1. The CDR3 runs 14 residues. Germline lookup yields CDR1 SQVTM and CDR2 ANQGSEA. J was trimmed by 4 bases and V by 4 bases; bases with no gene match: 5. The CDR3 DNA follows: TGCAGCGTTGGACAGGGGTCTCCCACCGGGGAGCTGTTTTTT. Amino acid sequence: CSVGQGSPTGELFF.

The gene calls are TRBV7-9 and TRBJ2-1, with D uncertain. Germline V gives CDR1 SEHNR, CDR2 FQNEAQ (reference sequence). The germline V and J ends were trimmed by 1 base and 6 bases, with 16 bases remaining between them. This CDR3 comprises 16 residues. The CDR3 nucleotides are TGTGCCAGCAGCTTAGACAACCGATTGTGGAGCAATGAGCAGTTCTTC. It is translated as CASSLDNRLWSNEQFF.